The present T cell receptor (beta chain) was sequenced within a study of regulatory T cells in long-lasting Graves disease. Both iRepertoire HTBI primers and Arm-PCR of CDR3 regions were used to build the TCR beta libraries. TCRdb reprocessed the multiplex PCR reads via MiXCR and lists one record per CDR3 protein. The repertoire holds approximately 440,000 distinct CDR3 sequences, around 22% seen once, with approximately 26% in the top ten. Germline CDR1 reads LNHDA; CDR2 reads SQIVND (reference sequence). Trimming cost V 3 bases and J 4 bases, with 9 bases left between them. This CDR3 spans 13 amino acids. Indicated time point: persistent/refractory GD, antithyroid drugs over 5 years with positive TRAb. PBMC-derived RNA was used for the TCR library.

This chain uses TRBV19 with TRBJ1-1; D call uncertain. This clonotype originated in a female donor with Graves disease. Sequenced here: peripheral blood mononuclear cells (PBMCs), sampled when the disease was refractory, from a patient treated with antithyroid drugs. The DNA of the CDR3 is TGTGCCAGTAGTATTAAGTGGGCCACTGAAGCTTTCTTT. It codes for CASSIKWATEAFF.